Listed below are T cell receptor beta chains from one sample, sequenced in a study of T cell repertoires in chronic hepatitis B. TCRdb's table, derived via immunoSEQ multiplex PCR, lists solely in-frame clones and lacks some. The sample has just over 1,000 clones, 65% to 80% seen once. The sample comprised total CD8+ T cells from PBMCs. The origin of the receptors is a human donor with chronic hepatitis B virus infection. Both conserved end residues are part of each CDR3. A D gene is named only where the DNA matches it firmly. The size entry is marked missing in some rows and otherwise reads once, few, many or a size class.

d_call	v_call	clone_size	j_call	cdr3_nt	cdr3_aa
-	TRBV4-1	-	TRBJ2-1	TGCGCCAGCAGCCATGAGAACAATGAGCAGTTCTTC	CASSHENNEQFF
TRBD1	TRBV28	-	TRBJ1-1	TGTGCCAGCCACGGTGGGACAGGGGGTATGAACACTGAAGCTTTCTTT	CASHGGTGGMNTEAFF
-	TRBV27	once	TRBJ2-3	TGTGCCAGCAGTTTTTCTACACCGGGACTTGGGGATTTTTTCACAGATACGCAGTATTTT	CASSFSTPGLGDFFTDTQYF
TRBD1	TRBV6-4	-	TRBJ2-3	TGTGCCAGCAGTGGACAGGGTACAGATACGCAGTATTTT	CASSGQGTDTQYF
-	TRBV10-1	-	TRBJ1-2	TGCGCCAGCAGTGACAGGCTCGACTATGGCTACACCTTC	CASSDRLDYGYTF
-	TRBV27	few	TRBJ1-1	TGTGCCAGCAGTTTATCAGGGGGAGCGGGATACACTGAAGCTTTCTTT	CASSLSGGAGYTEAFF
-	TRBV18	-	TRBJ2-1	TGTGCCAGCTCACCGAATTCAGTCAACAATGAGCAGTTCTTC	CASSPNSVNNEQFF
TRBD2	TRBV29-1	-	TRBJ2-5	TGCAGCGTTGACGCTAGCGGGAGAGATTGGGAGACCCAGTACTTC	CSVDASGRDWETQYF
-	TRBV9	once	TRBJ2-1	TGTGCCAGTAGCGTAGACGCCCGAATTTGGGGGTATAGCTCCTACAATGAGCAGTTCTTC	CASSVDARIWGYSSYNEQFF
-	TRBV28	-	TRBJ2-7	TGTGCCAGCAGTTTATGGGGCGAGAACTACGAGCAGTACTTC	CASSLWGENYEQYF
-	TRBV7-2	-	TRBJ2-7	TGTGCCAGCAACCTCGGACTCCTCTCCTACGAGCAGTACTTC	CASNLGLLSYEQYF
-	TRBV7-7	-	TRBJ2-7	TGTGCTAGCAGCAAAGAGCCCGTTGGGGAGCAGTACTTC	CASSKEPVGEQYF
-	TRBV19	-	TRBJ2-1	TGTGCCAGTAATTCAGGGGAGAGCTCCTACAATGAGCAGTTCTTC	CASNSGESSYNEQFF
-	TRBV11-2	-	TRBJ1-1	TGTGCCAGCAGCTCAATCCTAGAGGCTTTCTTT	CASSSILEAFF
-	TRBV5-4	-	TRBJ2-1	TGTGCCAGCAGCTCTACTAGGGCCCACTCCTACAATGAGCAGTTCTTC	CASSSTRAHSYNEQFF
TRBD2	TRBV13	-	TRBJ2-3	TGTGCCAGCAGCTGGGGACTAGCGGGCACAGATACGCAGTATTTT	CASSWGLAGTDTQYF
TRBD2	TRBV5-6	-	TRBJ2-6	TGTGCCAGCAGCGGAGGGACTAGCGGGGCCTCTGGGGCCAACGTCCTGACTTTC	CASSGGTSGASGANVLTF
TRBD1	TRBV19	-	TRBJ2-7	TGTGCCAGTAGTGGGACAGGGGAAGACGACGAGCAGTACTTC	CASSGTGEDDEQYF
-	TRBV27	-	TRBJ2-2	TGTGCCAGCACGTATGGCGGGCCGAACACCGGGGAGCTGTTTTTT	CASTYGGPNTGELFF
TRBD2	TRBV7-9	-	TRBJ2-1	TGTGCCAGCAGACGGACTAGCGGGAGTCTCGATGAGCAGTTCTTC	CASRRTSGSLDEQFF
-	TRBV7-3	-	TRBJ2-2	TGTGCCAGCAGCCCATTGGGCACCGGGGAGCTGTTTTTT	CASSPLGTGELFF
-	TRBV4-1	-	TRBJ2-1	TGCGCCAGCAGCCAAGATGGAGCGGAATACAATGAGCAGTTCTTC	CASSQDGAEYNEQFF